The present TCR beta chain was sequenced within a study of cytomegalovirus exposure and HLA in healthy donors. General study findings and limits: The later analysis indicated that the majority of CMV-associated TCR beta chains appeared HLA-restricted.

Germline CDR1 is LNHDA and CDR2 is SQIVND (reference sequence). Trimming took 9 bases from V and 2 from J, leaving 16 bases between them. This CDR3 is 14 amino acids long. This clone was recorded a few times. Its antigen is still unknown. Vbeta (60) and Jbeta (13) primers were used in the PCR. TCRdb's table, derived via immunoSEQ multiplex PCR, lists solely in-frame clones and lacks some. The data contain about 130,000 clones, 80% of them seen just once; the ten biggest clones take up 0.95% to 1.5%. This sequence originates from a female donor in good health and CMV-seronegative. The chain carries TRBV19 and TRBJ1-2; D is unresolved. Sequenced material: PBMCs. CDR3 DNA sequence: TGTGCCAGCCGCCGAAGCCCTACCAACTATGGCTACACCTTC. It specifies CASRRSPTNYGYTF.